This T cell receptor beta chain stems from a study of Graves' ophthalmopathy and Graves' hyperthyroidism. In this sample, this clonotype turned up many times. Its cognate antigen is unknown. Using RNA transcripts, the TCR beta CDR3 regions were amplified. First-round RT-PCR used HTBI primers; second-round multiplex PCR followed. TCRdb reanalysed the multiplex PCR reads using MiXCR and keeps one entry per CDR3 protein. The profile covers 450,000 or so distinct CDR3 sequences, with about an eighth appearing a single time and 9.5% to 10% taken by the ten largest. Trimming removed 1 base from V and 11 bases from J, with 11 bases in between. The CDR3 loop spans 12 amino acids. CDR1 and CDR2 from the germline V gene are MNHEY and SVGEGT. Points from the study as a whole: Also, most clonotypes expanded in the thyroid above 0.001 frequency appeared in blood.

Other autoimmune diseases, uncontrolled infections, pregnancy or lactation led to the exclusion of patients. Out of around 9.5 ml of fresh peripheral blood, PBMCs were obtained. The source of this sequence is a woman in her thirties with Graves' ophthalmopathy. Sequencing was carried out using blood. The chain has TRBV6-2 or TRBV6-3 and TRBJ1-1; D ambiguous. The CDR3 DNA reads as TGTGCCAGCAGTTACTTGGGGAGTGACGCTTTCTTT. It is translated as CASSYLGSDAFF.